The rows below give T cell receptor beta chains drawn from one sample of a study of blood T cell repertoires in COVID-19. Here immunoSEQ multiplex PCR was the method, and the copy in TCRdb shows in-frame clones only, minus some. The table has a few hundred thousand clones, 87% seen once; the top ten hold about 6%. What was sequenced was peripheral blood. Source of these receptors: a man in his fifties or sixties who had recovered from COVID-19. CDR3s include the opening cysteine and the closing phenylalanine or tryptophan. The order of the fields is CDR3 DNA, CDR3 protein, clone size, D gene, J gene, V gene. The D gene is left open where the match is weak. Only some rows state a clone size, as once, few, many or a class for expanded clones.

DNA: TGTGCCAGCAGCTTAGAGCGGGGGGCCAGCTACGAGCAGTACTTC
CDR3: CASSLERGASYEQYF
size: .
D: TRBD2
J: TRBJ2-7
V: TRBV7-2

DNA: TGTGCCAGCAGTCATGGGGGACAGGGGGCTCGGAACACTGAAGCTTTCTTT
CDR3: CASSHGGQGARNTEAFF
size: .
D: TRBD1
J: TRBJ1-1
V: TRBV6-6

DNA: TGTGCCAGCAACCCTACCCAGGCCCTCGGTAATTCACCCCTCCACTTT
CDR3: CASNPTQALGNSPLHF
size: once
D: .
J: TRBJ1-6
V: TRBV6-6

DNA: TGCGCCAGCAGCGGTTTGATAGGGGGCAACACCGGGGAGCTGTTTTTT
CDR3: CASSGLIGGNTGELFF
size: .
D: TRBD1
J: TRBJ2-2
V: TRBV5-1

DNA: TGCGCCAGCAGCACCGGACCAGGGGTTCAGCCCCAGCATTTT
CDR3: CASSTGPGVQPQHF
size: .
D: .
J: TRBJ1-5
V: TRBV5-1

DNA: TGTGCCAGCAGCCAGCCGGGGGTAGGCTACGAGCAGTACTTC
CDR3: CASSQPGVGYEQYF
size: .
D: .
J: TRBJ2-7
V: TRBV5-4

DNA: TGTGCCAGCAGTTTAAGGGTCACGGGGAGGGGCGGGGGACTGTTTTTT
CDR3: CASSLRVTGRGGGLFF
size: .
D: .
J: TRBJ1-4
V: TRBV28

DNA: TGTGCTAGTGGTTCTTCCGGGGACCCAGGGGGGGAGCAGTTCTTC
CDR3: CASGSSGDPGGEQFF
size: .
D: .
J: TRBJ2-1
V: TRBV12-5

DNA: TGTGCCAGCGGTGGGATCGGCGGGCCAGATACGCAGTATTTT
CDR3: CASGGIGGPDTQYF
size: .
D: .
J: TRBJ2-3
V: TRBV9

DNA: TGTGCCAGCAGCCCGGAAACTTCAGACTCCTCTATGAACACTGAAGCTTTCTTT
CDR3: CASSPETSDSSMNTEAFF
size: once
D: .
J: TRBJ1-1
V: TRBV5-8

DNA: TGTGCCAGCAGCTTGGATCAGGGGGCAAGACGGTCACCCCTCCACTTT
CDR3: CASSLDQGARRSPLHF
size: .
D: TRBD1
J: TRBJ1-6
V: TRBV11-1

DNA: TGTGCCAGCAGTAATAGCGGGGGGACAGATACGCAGTATTTT
CDR3: CASSNSGGTDTQYF
size: once
D: TRBD2
J: TRBJ2-3
V: TRBV6-2/TRBV6-3

DNA: TGTGCCAGCAGCCTTAGCGGGAGTGGAGATACGCAGTATTTT
CDR3: CASSLSGSGDTQYF
size: .
D: TRBD2
J: TRBJ2-3
V: TRBV5-4

DNA: TGTGCCAGTAGTATTCAGGCATCAGGCACCGGGGAGCTGTTTTTT
CDR3: CASSIQASGTGELFF
size: .
D: .
J: TRBJ2-2
V: TRBV19

DNA: TGTGCCAGCAGCTGGGGCGGCACAGATACGCAGTATTTT
CDR3: CASSWGGTDTQYF
size: .
D: .
J: TRBJ2-3
V: TRBV7-3

DNA: TGTGCCTGGAGTGTCGGGGCCGGGGAGCTGTTTTTT
CDR3: CAWSVGAGELFF
size: .
D: .
J: TRBJ2-2
V: TRBV30

DNA: TGTGCCAGCAGTTTTCAGGGGAACTATGGCTACACCTTC
CDR3: CASSFQGNYGYTF
size: .
D: .
J: TRBJ1-2
V: TRBV12-3/TRBV12-4

DNA: TGTGCCAGCAGTTACGACAACAGGGTGAATGAGCAGTTCTTC
CDR3: CASSYDNRVNEQFF
size: few
D: .
J: TRBJ2-1
V: TRBV6-2/TRBV6-3

DNA: TGTGCCAGCACCCCGGGACAGGCGAACACCGGGGAGCTGTTTTTT
CDR3: CASTPGQANTGELFF
size: .
D: TRBD1
J: TRBJ2-2
V: TRBV6-4

DNA: TGTGCCAGCAGCTTAAATAACCAAGAGACCCAGTACTTC
CDR3: CASSLNNQETQYF
size: .
D: .
J: TRBJ2-5
V: TRBV7-3

DNA: TGTGCCACCGGTGAGGGGGGGTGGGAGGAGACCCAGTACTTC
CDR3: CATGEGGWEETQYF
size: .
D: .
J: TRBJ2-5
V: TRBV10-3

DNA: TGTGCCAGCAGCTCCAATGTAGGGCGGGACTTCACCACAGATACGCAGTATTTT
CDR3: CASSSNVGRDFTTDTQYF
size: .
D: .
J: TRBJ2-3
V: TRBV7-9

DNA: TGTGCCAGCAGCGCGGTTTCATCTTATGGCTACACCTTC
CDR3: CASSAVSSYGYTF
size: .
D: .
J: TRBJ1-2
V: TRBV7-9

DNA: TGTGCCAGCAGTTCCCCCGGTGTTGGTTACAATGAGCAGTTCTTC
CDR3: CASSSPGVGYNEQFF
size: .
D: .
J: TRBJ2-1
V: TRBV27

DNA: TGTGCCAGCAGCCTAACCGGACTCGATGAGCAGTTCTTC
CDR3: CASSLTGLDEQFF
size: .
D: .
J: TRBJ2-1
V: TRBV7-3

DNA: TGTGCCTGGAGTTATTCCCCCCACGAGCAGTACTTC
CDR3: CAWSYSPHEQYF
size: .
D: .
J: TRBJ2-7
V: TRBV30

DNA: TGTGCCAGCAGTTTATTAGGACAGGGGTACTATGGCTACACCTTC
CDR3: CASSLLGQGYYGYTF
size: .
D: TRBD1
J: TRBJ1-2
V: TRBV27

DNA: TGTGCCAGCGGATTGGTGGGCCTCGAGACCCAGTACTTC
CDR3: CASGLVGLETQYF
size: .
D: .
J: TRBJ2-5
V: TRBV2

DNA: TGTGCCAGCAGCCTGGGACTAGCGGGGATAGGGGGCACCGGGGAGCTGTTTTTT
CDR3: CASSLGLAGIGGTGELFF
size: .
D: TRBD2
J: TRBJ2-2
V: TRBV7-3

DNA: TGCGCCAGCAGCTTGGACATCCCGGGAGGACGCGGCTACACCTTC
CDR3: CASSLDIPGGRGYTF
size: .
D: .
J: TRBJ1-2
V: TRBV5-1

DNA: TGTGCCAGTGTACGGGAGGCCGACGCCTACAATGAGCAGTTCTTC
CDR3: CASVREADAYNEQFF
size: .
D: TRBD2
J: TRBJ2-1
V: TRBV19

DNA: TGCGCCAGCAGTGATCTTAAAACGGGCTATGGCTACACCTTC
CDR3: CASSDLKTGYGYTF
size: .
D: .
J: TRBJ1-2
V: TRBV10-1

DNA: TGTGCCTGGAGGCGGGGGGGCCGGACTGAAGCTTTCTTT
CDR3: CAWRRGGRTEAFF
size: .
D: .
J: TRBJ1-1
V: TRBV30

DNA: TGTGCCAGTTTAGCGGGGGGTGCAAAGACCCAGTACTTC
CDR3: CASLAGGAKTQYF
size: .
D: TRBD2
J: TRBJ2-5
V: TRBV12-3/TRBV12-4

DNA: TGTGCCAGCAGCTTATTTATAGGGGGCTCACCCCTCCACTTT
CDR3: CASSLFIGGSPLHF
size: few
D: TRBD1
J: TRBJ1-6
V: TRBV11-2

DNA: TGTGCCAGCCGACTAGCGGGGTCCTCCTACGAGCAGTACTTC
CDR3: CASRLAGSSYEQYF
size: .
D: TRBD2
J: TRBJ2-7
V: TRBV18

DNA: TGCAGTGCTAGTGAGGGGAGAGAGACCCAGTACTTC
CDR3: CSASEGRETQYF
size: .
D: .
J: TRBJ2-5
V: TRBV20-1

DNA: TGTGCCAGCAGTGCAGGGGGCTGGGGCTATGGCTACACCTTC
CDR3: CASSAGGWGYGYTF
size: .
D: TRBD1
J: TRBJ1-2
V: TRBV2

DNA: TGTGCCAGCCGAGATACGGGACAGGGAAACACCATATATTTT
CDR3: CASRDTGQGNTIYF
size: once
D: TRBD1
J: TRBJ1-3
V: TRBV2

DNA: TGCGCCAGCAACCCGAGAGCCCTGACTAGCGGGAGTAACGAGCAGTACTTC
CDR3: CASNPRALTSGSNEQYF
size: .
D: TRBD2
J: TRBJ2-7
V: TRBV5-1

DNA: TGTGCCAGCAGTTACTCGGGCGGGGACCTTGCTGGCTACACCTTC
CDR3: CASSYSGGDLAGYTF
size: .
D: .
J: TRBJ1-2
V: TRBV6-5

DNA: TGTGCCAGCAGCTTAAACCCGGAGGCAGAGACCCAGTACTTC
CDR3: CASSLNPEAETQYF
size: .
D: .
J: TRBJ2-5
V: TRBV7-3

DNA: TGTGCCACCTCGCGGGGCAGTCTGCCGGACACTGAAGCTTTCTTT
CDR3: CATSRGSLPDTEAFF
size: once
D: .
J: TRBJ1-1
V: TRBV10-3

DNA: TGTGCCAGCAGTTTACCAAGACTAGCGGGAGGGCCGCGGTACGAGCAGTACTTC
CDR3: CASSLPRLAGGPRYEQYF
size: .
D: TRBD2
J: TRBJ2-7
V: TRBV28

DNA: TGTGCCAGCAGTTTCCGGACAGGAACAGGGACTGAAGCTTTCTTT
CDR3: CASSFRTGTGTEAFF
size: few
D: TRBD1
J: TRBJ1-1
V: TRBV27

DNA: TGTGCCAGCAGCGAGGACAGGGGAAACTATGGCTACACCTTC
CDR3: CASSEDRGNYGYTF
size: few
D: TRBD1
J: TRBJ1-2
V: TRBV5-6

DNA: TGTGCCAGCAGCTTGTACCAGAGGCGGGAGGGGCGGGGGTCCTACAATGAGCAGTTCTTC
CDR3: CASSLYQRREGRGSYNEQFF
size: .
D: TRBD2
J: TRBJ2-1
V: TRBV13

DNA: TGTGCCAGCAGCCAAGTACAAGGGGTTTTTGGAAACACCATATATTTT
CDR3: CASSQVQGVFGNTIYF
size: few
D: .
J: TRBJ1-3
V: TRBV3-1/TRBV3-2

DNA: TGTGCCAGCGGCCCTCGACAGACCAGCTACGAGCAGTACTTC
CDR3: CASGPRQTSYEQYF
size: .
D: .
J: TRBJ2-7
V: TRBV6-5